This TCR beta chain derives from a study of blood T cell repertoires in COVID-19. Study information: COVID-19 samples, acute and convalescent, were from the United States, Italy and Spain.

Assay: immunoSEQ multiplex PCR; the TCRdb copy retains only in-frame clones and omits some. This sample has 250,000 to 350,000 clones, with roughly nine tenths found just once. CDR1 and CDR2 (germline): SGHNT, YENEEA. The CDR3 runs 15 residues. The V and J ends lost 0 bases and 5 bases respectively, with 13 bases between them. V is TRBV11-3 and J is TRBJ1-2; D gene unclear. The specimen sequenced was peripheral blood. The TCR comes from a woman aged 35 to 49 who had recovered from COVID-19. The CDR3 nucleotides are TGTGCCAGCAGCTTAGATCCGTACCCAGAATATGGCTACACCTTC. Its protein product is CASSLDPYPEYGYTF.